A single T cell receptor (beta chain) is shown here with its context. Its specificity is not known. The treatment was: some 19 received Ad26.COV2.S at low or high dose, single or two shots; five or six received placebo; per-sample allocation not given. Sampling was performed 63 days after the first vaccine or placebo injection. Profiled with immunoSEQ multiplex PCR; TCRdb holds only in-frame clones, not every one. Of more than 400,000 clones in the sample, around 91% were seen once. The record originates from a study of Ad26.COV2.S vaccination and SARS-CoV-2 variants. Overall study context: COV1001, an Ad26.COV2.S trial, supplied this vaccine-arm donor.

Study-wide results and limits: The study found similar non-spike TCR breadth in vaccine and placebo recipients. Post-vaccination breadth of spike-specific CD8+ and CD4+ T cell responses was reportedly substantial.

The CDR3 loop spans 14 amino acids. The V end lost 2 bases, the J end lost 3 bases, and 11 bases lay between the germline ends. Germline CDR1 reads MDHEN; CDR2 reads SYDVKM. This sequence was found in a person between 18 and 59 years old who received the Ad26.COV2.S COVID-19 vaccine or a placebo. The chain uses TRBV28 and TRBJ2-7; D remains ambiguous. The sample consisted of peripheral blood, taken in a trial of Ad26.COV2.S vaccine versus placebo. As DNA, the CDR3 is TGTGCCAGCAGTTTAATGGCAGTGGACTACGAGCAGTACTTC. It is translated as CASSLMAVDYEQYF. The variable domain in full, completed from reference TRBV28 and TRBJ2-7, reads DVKVTQSSRYLVKRTGEKVFLECVQDMDHENMFWYRQDPGLGLRLIYFSYDVKMKEKGDIPEGYSVSREKKERFSLILESASTNQTSMYLCASSLMAVDYEQYFGPGTRLTVT.